This entry describes one T cell receptor (beta chain). Sample time point: sample taken at primary tumor resection. Extraction of whole RNA from tumor, nontumor lung or frozen PBMC preceded unsorted sequencing. TCRdb re-analysed the 5' RACE reads in MiXCR, keeping a single row per CDR3 protein. This table has about 85,000 distinct CDR3 sequences, approximately 18% appearing once. In germline, CDR1 is MNHEY, CDR2 SMNVEV (reference sequence). Trimming took 4 bases from V and 2 from J; bases not matched to a gene: 7. The CDR3 totals 17 residues. This specimen comes from a study of spatial heterogeneity in lung cancer.

The specimen was PBMCs, collected at surgery. This receptor was taken from a male donor with early-stage non-small cell lung cancer. This rearrangement joins TRBV27 to TRBJ2-6, with TRBD2 identical over 8 bases. CDR3 in DNA: TGTGCCAGCAGTTCGCTGGCGGGAGGAACTGGGGCCAACGTCCTGACTTTC. Residues: CASSSLAGGTGANVLTF.